This T cell receptor beta chain emerged from a study of blood T cell repertoires in COVID-19. Looking at the study overall: COVID-19 samples, acute and convalescent, were from the United States, Italy and Spain. Sources were T cells, B-cell-depleted T cells, or PBMCs; the material itself was cDNA or gDNA.

Patients in Seattle were enrolled during active infection, then followed longitudinally. Germline values: CDR1 LGHDT, CDR2 YNNKEL (reference sequence). The V gene end was trimmed by 4 bases and the J gene end by 7 bases; junction bases not matched to a gene: 5. CDR3 length: 15 amino acids. Original methodology: Amplifying reference gene primers gave estimates of nucleated cell counts. Clones were read by immunoSEQ multiplex PCR, and TCRdb kept only the in-frame ones, dropping some. V and J calls and clone size are as listed in that table; D and trimming were resolved from the DNA. The sample has some 220,000 clones; about nine tenths are singletons.

The chain uses TRBV3-1 (or the pseudogene TRBV3-2) and TRBJ1-6; the match to TRBD1 covers 9 bases. This receptor was taken from a man aged 25 to 40 with COVID-19, enrolled during active disease. The specimen sequenced was peripheral blood. The CDR3 sequence: CASSLRDRENSPLHF. The CDR3, as DNA: TGTGCCAGCAGCCTCCGGGACAGGGAAAATTCACCCCTCCACTTT.